This T cell receptor (beta chain) was captured in a study of T cells expressing NK-cell markers. Notes on the study in general: Dominant NKG2C+ clonotypes were found to form about 1.0-7.5% of CD8+ T cells in over 5 donors.

As to this clonotype: Its antigen is as yet unknown.

From germline, CDR1 is MGHDK and CDR2 SYGVNS. CDR3 length: 15 residues. With UMIs, 5'RACE template switching was used to make TCR beta cDNA. TCRdb reprocessed the 5' RACE reads, with one entry per CDR3 protein and no DNA. Its table lists 440,000 or so distinct CDR3 sequences. The chain has TRBV25-1 and TRBJ1-6. This sequence was found in a woman between 18 and 75 years old in good health. The sample consisted of blood T cells: a sorted CD56 or NKG2C T cell subset, CD4+ or CD8+ T cells, or bulk PBMC T cells (not recorded which). This CDR3 reads CASSPGREDSSPLHF. The whole variable domain, remainder taken from reference TRBV25-1 and TRBJ1-6, is EADIYQTPRYLVIGTGKKITLECSQTMGHDKMYWYQQDPGMELHLIHYSYGVNSTEKGDLSSESTVSRIRTEHFPLTLESARPSHTSQYLCASSPGREDSSPLHFGNGTRLTVT.